This T cell receptor (beta chain) was sequenced during a study of shared clonotypes between healthy human individuals. About the research overall: A donor's plate count was three for CD4 naive and three for CD4 memory; CD8 naive had two and CD8 memory one.

A note on this clone: Its antigen remains unidentified.

Study-level findings and limits: The study drew on few donors, limiting represented genetic and exposure-history diversity. Lower generation probabilities were found for non-shared clonotypes than for those shared by all four donors.

Per germline, CDR1 LNHDA and CDR2 SQIVND (reference sequence). With V trimmed by 3 bases and J by 3 bases, 8 bases remained unmatched. This CDR3 spans 16 amino acids. Only in-frame clones appear in the TCRdb table, and some are missing; sequencing was by immunoSEQ multiplex PCR. The table shows under 650,000 clones, with almost 97% occurring only once. The clonotype was recovered from a woman in her twenties or thirties in good health. Material: naive CD4+ T cells sorted from blood. Subset noted: CD45RA+ positively selected. The chain uses TRBV19 and TRBJ2-1; 7 positions match TRBD2. For the CDR3, the DNA is TGTGCCAGTAGTATCGGGGCGGGAGCCGTCTACAATGAGCAGTTCTTC. Protein product: CASSIGAGAVYNEQFF.